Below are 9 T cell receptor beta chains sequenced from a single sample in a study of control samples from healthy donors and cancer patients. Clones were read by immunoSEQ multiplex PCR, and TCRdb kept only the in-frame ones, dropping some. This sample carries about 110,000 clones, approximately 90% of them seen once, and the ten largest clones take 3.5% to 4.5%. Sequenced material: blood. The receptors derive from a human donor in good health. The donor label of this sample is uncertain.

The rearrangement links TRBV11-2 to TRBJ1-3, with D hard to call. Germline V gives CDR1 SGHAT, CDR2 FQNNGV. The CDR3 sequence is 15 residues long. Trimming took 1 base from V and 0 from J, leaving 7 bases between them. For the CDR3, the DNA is TGTGCCAGCAGCTTAGTGGGAAGCTCTGGAAACACCATATATTTT. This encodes CASSLVGSSGNTIYF.

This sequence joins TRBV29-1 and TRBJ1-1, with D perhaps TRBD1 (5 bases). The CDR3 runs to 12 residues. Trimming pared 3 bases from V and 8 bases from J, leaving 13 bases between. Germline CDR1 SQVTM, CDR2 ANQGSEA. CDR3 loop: CSVDPGHREAFF. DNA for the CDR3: TGCAGCGTTGATCCGGGGCATCGAGAAGCTTTCTTT.

CDR3 in DNA: TGTGCCAGCAGTTCCCTTTCGGGCAGGCCCTATGGCTACACCTTC. Its protein product is CASSSLSGRPYGYTF. V gene TRBV27 combines with J gene TRBJ1-2; D is uncertain. V dropped 4 bases and J dropped 4 bases, with 16 bases sitting between them. Germline CDR1 reads MNHEY; CDR2 reads SMNVEV (reference sequence). The CDR3 has 15 amino acids.

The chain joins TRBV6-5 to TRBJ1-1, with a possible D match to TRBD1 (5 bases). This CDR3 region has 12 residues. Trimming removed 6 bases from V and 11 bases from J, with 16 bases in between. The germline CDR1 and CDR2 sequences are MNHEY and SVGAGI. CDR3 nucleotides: TGTGCCAGCAGCCCCGAAGGGGTGTCGGCTTTCTTT. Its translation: CASSPEGVSAFF.

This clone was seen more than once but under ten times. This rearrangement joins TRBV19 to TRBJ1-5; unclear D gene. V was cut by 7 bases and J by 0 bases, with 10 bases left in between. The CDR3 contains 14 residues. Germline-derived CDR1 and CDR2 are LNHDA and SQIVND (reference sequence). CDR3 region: CASTRVYSNQPQHF. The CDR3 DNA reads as TGTGCCAGTACGAGGGTTTATAGCAATCAGCCCCAGCATTTT.

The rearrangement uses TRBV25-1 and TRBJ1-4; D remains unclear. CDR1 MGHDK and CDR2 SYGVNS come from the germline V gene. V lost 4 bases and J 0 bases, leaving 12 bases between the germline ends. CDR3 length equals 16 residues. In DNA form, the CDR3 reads TGTGCCAGCAGTGGAGACCCCCAGGCAACTAATGAAAAACTGTTTTTT. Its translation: CASSGDPQATNEKLFF.

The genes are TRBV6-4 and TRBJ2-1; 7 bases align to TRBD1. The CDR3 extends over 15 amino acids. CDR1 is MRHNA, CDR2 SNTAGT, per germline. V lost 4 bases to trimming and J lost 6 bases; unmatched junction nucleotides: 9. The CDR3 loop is CASSVDRVPGNEQFF. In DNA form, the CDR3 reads TGTGCCAGCAGTGTAGACAGGGTCCCTGGCAATGAGCAGTTCTTC.

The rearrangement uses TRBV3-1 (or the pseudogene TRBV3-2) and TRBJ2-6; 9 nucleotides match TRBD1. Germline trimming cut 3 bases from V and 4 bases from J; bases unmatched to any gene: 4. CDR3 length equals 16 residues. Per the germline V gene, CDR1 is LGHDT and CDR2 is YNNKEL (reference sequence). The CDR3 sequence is CASSQGQGTGANVLTF. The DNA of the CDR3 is TGTGCCAGCAGCCAGGGACAGGGAACCGGGGCCAACGTCCTGACTTTC.

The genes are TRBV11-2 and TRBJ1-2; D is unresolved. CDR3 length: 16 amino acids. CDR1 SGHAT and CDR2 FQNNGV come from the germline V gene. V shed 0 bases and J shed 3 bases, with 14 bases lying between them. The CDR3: CASSLDPGLIDYGYTF. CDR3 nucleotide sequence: TGTGCCAGCAGCTTAGATCCAGGATTGATCGACTATGGCTACACCTTC.